This T cell receptor (beta chain) was documented in a study of regulatory T cells in long-lasting Graves disease. Time point in this sample: newly diagnosed GD, antithyroid drugs for less than 3 months. Isolated PBMC RNA provided the starting material for the TCR library. This clonotype was counted at least ten times. What it binds is unknown. Libraries of TCR beta came from iRepertoire HTBI primers plus Arm-PCR of CDR3 regions. TCRdb reprocessed the multiplex PCR reads with MiXCR, giving one entry per CDR3 protein. This sample has roughly 500,000 distinct CDR3 sequences, with approximately 13% found just once. General observations from the study: Owing to a sample size that was small, accuracy may have been reduced.

The CDR3 loop spans 14 amino acids. From germline, CDR1 is MNHEY and CDR2 SMNVEV (reference sequence). V lost 5 bases, J lost 8 bases, and 16 bases lay in between. These data also featured in a second study, about T cells in Graves' hyperthyroidism and ophthalmopathy. Per that paper: The hyperthyroidism patients had all been newly diagnosed, and their disease duration was under 2 months. Their ages ranged from 18 to 65 years. Ophthalmopathy prediction by the model preceded onset by a median about 6 months.

This receptor was taken from a man aged 25-45 years with Graves disease. The specimen was peripheral blood mononuclear cells (PBMCs), collected at new diagnosis, from a patient treated with antithyroid drugs. The chain employs TRBV27 and TRBJ2-1; TRBD2 might be the D (6 bases). This CDR3 is CASSSGYPGDEQFF. The CDR3 DNA reads TGTGCCAGCAGTAGCGGGTATCCGGGGGATGAGCAGTTCTTC.